This record looks at one T cell receptor (beta chain) sequence and its context. This CDR3 is built from 12 residues. The germline CDR1 and CDR2 sequences are DFQATT and SNEGSKA (reference sequence). This specimen belongs to a study of T cells expressing NK-cell markers. Study-wide context: Sequencing of TCR beta repertoires drew on sorted CD3+CD56+NKG2C+, CD3+CD56+NKG2C- and CD3+CD56-NKG2C+ T cells. Within the sequenced cohort of eight donors, seven exhibited HCMV seropositivity and one was seronegative.

TCRdb reprocessed the 5' RACE reads and stores each CDR3 protein as one record, lacking DNA. This table holds 250,000 to 300,000 distinct CDR3 sequences. V is TRBV20-1 and J is TRBJ2-1; TCRdb names TRBD2, which stays unverified in the absence of DNA. Input material: blood T cells: a sorted CD56 or NKG2C T cell subset, CD4+ or CD8+ T cells, or bulk PBMC T cells (not recorded which). The sequence came from a woman between 18 and 70 years old in good health. CDR3: CSARDISPEQFF.